Listed here are 27 T cell receptor beta chains from one sample, sequenced in a study of identical twins. TCRdb itself ran the 5' RACE reads through MiXCR, one entry per CDR3 protein. The sample yields more than 1.5 million distinct CDR3 sequences, under 35% seen once. What was sequenced was cord blood. The origin of the receptors is a newborn girl in good health.

This clonotype was seen a few times. The chain couples TRBV10-3 to TRBJ2-2; TRBD1 matches 12 bases. CDR1 and CDR2 from the germline V gene are ENHRY and SYGVKD. J lost 2 bases, V lost 3 bases, and 10 bases had no gene match. CDR3 length equals 19 residues. CDR3 region: CAISDPGQGALLNTGELFF. The CDR3 DNA follows: TGTGCCATCAGTGATCCGGGACAGGGGGCCCTCCTTAACACCGGGGAGCTGTTTTTT.

The chain employs TRBV9 and TRBJ2-3; D remains unclear. This CDR3 spans 14 amino acids. Germline CDR1 SGDLS, CDR2 YYNGEE. V gave up 0 bases and J gave up 0 bases, with 5 bases separating them. CDR3 region: CASSVDTSTDTQYF. CDR3 sequence (DNA): TGTGCCAGCAGCGTAGACACTAGCACAGATACGCAGTATTTT. The full variable domain, in which reference TRBV9 and TRBJ2-3 provide the parts outside the CDR3, is DSGVTQTPKHLITATGQRVTLRCSPRSGDLSVYWYQQSLDQGLQFLIQYYNGEERAKGNILERFSAQQFPDLHSELNLSSLELGDSALYFCASSVDTSTDTQYFGPGTRLTVL.

The rearrangement joins TRBV20-1 to TRBJ2-1, with D perhaps TRBD2 (6 bases). The CDR3 loop spans 15 amino acids. Germline CDR1 is DFQATT and CDR2 is SNEGSKA (reference sequence). V was cut by 1 base and J by 4 bases, with 14 bases left in between. CDR3: CSARGRDFSYNEQFF. Written as DNA, the CDR3 is TGCAGTGCTAGAGGCCGGGACTTTTCGTACAATGAGCAGTTCTTC.

The gene calls are TRBV5-1 and TRBJ1-3; no definite D call. V dropped 1 base and J dropped 0 bases, with 14 bases sitting between them. Germline lookup yields CDR1 SGHRS and CDR2 YFSETQ. The CDR3 has 17 amino acids. The CDR3 here is CASSLRSNRFSGNTIYF. CDR3 bases: TGCGCCAGCAGCTTGCGGAGCAACCGATTCTCTGGAAACACCATATATTTT.

In its sample, this clonotype was seen a few times. The chain couples TRBV7-2 to TRBJ2-5; unclear D gene. Looked up from germline, CDR1 is SGHTA and CDR2 is FQGNSA. The CDR3 loop spans 14 amino acids. V was pared by 2 bases and J by 2 bases, with 9 bases between. CDR3 protein: CASSLFAGQETQYF. CDR3 DNA: TGTGCCAGCAGCTTATTCGCTGGACAAGAGACCCAGTACTTC. Supplemented by reference TRBV7-2 and TRBJ2-5, the full variable domain reads GAGVSQSPSNKVTEKGKDVELRCDPISGHTALYWYRQSLGQGLEFLIYFQGNSAPDKSGLPSDRFSAERTGGSVSTLTIQRTQQEDSAVYLCASSLFAGQETQYFGPGTRLLVL.

This chain links TRBV5-1 with TRBJ1-4, with no clear D. This CDR3 contains 14 residues. V was trimmed by 0 bases and J by 7 bases, leaving 10 bases between them. Germline V gives CDR1 SGHRS, CDR2 YFSETQ. The CDR3 DNA reads TGCGCCAGCAGCTTGGGCAGCCACCCTGAAAAACTGTTTTTT. As protein: CASSLGSHPEKLFF.

This clonotype was observed at least ten times. The gene calls are TRBV12-3 or TRBV12-4 and TRBJ2-2; no firm D call. V was shortened by 6 bases and J by 4 bases, with 6 bases between the two germline ends. The CDR3 is 12 amino acids. CDR3 loop: CASSHPTGELFF. DNA of the CDR3: TGTGCCAGCAGCCACCCCACCGGGGAGCTGTTTTTT.

This chain connects TRBV10-2 to TRBJ2-1; no clear D. Germline V lookup: CDR1 WSHSY, CDR2 SAAADI. The CDR3 has 15 amino acids. Trimming stripped 2 bases from V and 0 bases from J, with 8 bases between. The CDR3 DNA follows: TGCGCCAGCAGTGAGCGCGCTCTCTCCTACAATGAGCAGTTCTTC. Its translation is CASSERALSYNEQFF.

This chain connects TRBV20-1 to TRBJ2-2, with unresolved D. V lost 3 bases and J lost 2, with 7 bases in between. Germline loops: CDR1 DFQATT, CDR2 SNEGSKA (reference sequence). This CDR3 is 13 amino acids long. The CDR3 coding sequence is TGCAGTGCTAGCCCTTCTAACACCGGGGAGCTGTTTTTT. This gives the protein CSASPSNTGELFF.

This clonotype appeared a few times. This chain connects TRBV3-1 to TRBJ2-3; TRBD1 is a possible D gene (5 bases). The CDR3 is 14 amino acids. Germline V gene data show CDR1 as LGHDT and CDR2 as YNNKEL (reference sequence). Between the trimmed V and J ends, which lost 1 base and 5 bases, there was a span of 10 bases. The CDR3 loop is CASSQVPTVDTQYF. CDR3 in DNA: TGTGCCAGCAGCCAAGTTCCGACAGTAGATACGCAGTATTTT.

This clonotype was picked up a small number of times. This chain links TRBV9 with TRBJ2-7; D possibly uses TRBD1 or TRBD2 (7 bases each). The CDR3 covers 16 residues. Germline V gene lookup returns CDR1 SGDLS and CDR2 YYNGEE. Trimming pared 4 bases from V and 2 bases from J, leaving 19 bases between. CDR3 amino acids: CASSPRGDSLPYEQYF. The CDR3 DNA reads TGTGCCAGCAGCCCACGGGGGGACAGTCTGCCCTACGAGCAGTACTTC. The variable domain in full, completed from reference TRBV9 and TRBJ2-7, reads DSGVTQTPKHLITATGQRVTLRCSPRSGDLSVYWYQQSLDQGLQFLIQYYNGEERAKGNILERFSAQQFPDLHSELNLSSLELGDSALYFCASSPRGDSLPYEQYFGPGTRLTVT.

This chain uses TRBV7-9 with TRBJ1-1; 7 bases map to TRBD1. This CDR3 has 12 amino acids. Germline values: CDR1 SEHNR, CDR2 FQNEAQ (reference sequence). V lost 2 bases to trimming and J lost 9 bases; unmatched junction nucleotides: 3. The CDR3 DNA sequence: TGTGCCAGCAGCTTACGACAGGGTCAAGCTTTCTTT. Translated: CASSLRQGQAFF.

This clonotype was seen many times. The chain uses TRBV5-1 and TRBJ2-1; a possible D gene is TRBD1 (6 bases). Trimming pared 7 bases from V and 6 bases from J, leaving 14 bases between. In germline, CDR1 is SGHRS, CDR2 YFSETQ. There are 13 residues in the CDR3. The CDR3 DNA follows: TGCGCCAGCTCTATGGGGGCGGCCAATGAGCAGTTCTTC. Amino acids: CASSMGAANEQFF.

This clonotype was recorded a few times. The genes are TRBV28 and TRBJ2-1; D tentatively fits TRBD1 or TRBD2 (6 bases each). Trimming cost V 4 bases and J 4 bases, with 17 bases left between them. The CDR3 has 16 amino acids. The germline V gene has CDR1 MDHEN and CDR2 SYDVKM. The CDR3 reads CASSSGRGGIYNEQFF. CDR3 DNA sequence: TGTGCCAGCAGTTCCGGGAGAGGGGGGATTTACAATGAGCAGTTCTTC. Full variable domain (missing parts from reference TRBV28 and TRBJ2-1): DVKVTQSSRYLVKRTGEKVFLECVQDMDHENMFWYRQDPGLGLRLIYFSYDVKMKEKGDIPEGYSVSREKKERFSLILESASTNQTSMYLCASSSGRGGIYNEQFFGPGTRLTVL.

The chain joins TRBV7-9 to TRBJ2-1; D ambiguous. The CDR3 contains 16 residues. The V end lost 5 bases, the J end lost 4 bases, and 18 bases lay between the germline ends. Germline CDR1 reads SEHNR; CDR2 reads FQNEAQ (reference sequence). The CDR3 here is CASSQISRSVYNEQFF. The CDR3 nucleotides are TGTGCCAGCAGCCAAATTAGCAGGAGTGTATACAATGAGCAGTTCTTC.

The chain couples TRBV12-3 or TRBV12-4 to TRBJ1-2; D unresolved. CDR3 length: 15 amino acids. Deletions cut 2 bases from V and 5 bases from J, with 15 bases between. CDR3 sequence (DNA): TGTGCCAGCAGTTTATCAGGACGTCGGGGTTATGGCTACACCTTC. Amino acid sequence: CASSLSGRRGYGYTF.

The rearrangement links TRBV7-8 to TRBJ1-2; possible D gene TRBD1, 5 bases. The germline V gene encodes CDR1 SGHVS and CDR2 FQNEAQ. This CDR3 comprises 13 residues. Trimming left V 5 bases short and J 2 bases short, with 9 bases between. CDR3 protein: CASSHKGNYGYTF. DNA for the CDR3: TGTGCCAGCAGCCACAAGGGGAACTATGGCTACACCTTC.

The count of this clonotype is one. As DNA, the CDR3 is TGCAGTGCTAGAGTCCTAAAGTCCGGAACAGTAAATTCACCCCTCCACTTT. Its translation is CSARVLKSGTVNSPLHF. V is TRBV20-1 and J is TRBJ1-6, with D unresolved. Trimming shortened V by 1 base and J by 7 bases, and 20 bases separated the two germline ends. This CDR3 spans 17 amino acids. Germline loops: CDR1 DFQATT, CDR2 SNEGSKA (reference sequence).

The chain joins TRBV6-1 to TRBJ1-1, with D maybe TRBD1 (6 bases). The V and J ends lost 11 bases and 1 base respectively, with 14 bases between them. The CDR3 sequence is 13 residues long. The germline CDR1 and CDR2 sequences are MNHNS and SASEGT. CDR3 coding DNA: TGTGCCGGCTCCATGACAGGGAACACTGAAGCTTTCTTT. It encodes CAGSMTGNTEAFF.

A few counts support this clonotype. The rearrangement uses TRBV10-3 and TRBJ1-2; D unresolved. From germline, CDR1 is ENHRY and CDR2 SYGVKD. This CDR3 is 12 amino acids long. The V end lost 2 bases, the J end lost 7 bases, and 8 bases lay between the germline ends. The CDR3 spells CAISEVRGGYTF. For the CDR3, the DNA is TGTGCCATCAGTGAGGTGCGGGGTGGCTACACCTTC.

This clonotype was picked up a small number of times. The chain is built from TRBV18 and TRBJ2-1, with D hard to call. V shed 1 base and J shed 5 bases, with 6 bases lying between them. Germline lookup yields CDR1 KGHSH and CDR2 LQKENI. This CDR3 region has 13 residues. The CDR3 DNA follows: TGTGCCAGCTCACCACTAAGGAACAATGAGCAGTTCTTC. This translates into CASSPLRNNEQFF.

This chain links TRBV3-1 with TRBJ1-6; the D is unclear. V lost 0 bases and J 8 bases, leaving 8 bases between the germline ends. The length of the CDR3 is 14 residues. CDR1 and CDR2 from the germline V gene are LGHDT and YNNKEL (reference sequence). The CDR3 DNA reads as TGTGCCAGCAGCCAAGATCTTTGGGATTCACCCCTCCACTTT. Amino acid sequence: CASSQDLWDSPLHF.

This clonotype was observed a handful of times. The chain employs TRBV7-9 and TRBJ1-2; D might be TRBD1 (5 bases). Between the trimmed V and J ends, which lost 3 bases and 5 bases, there was a span of 13 bases. This CDR3 comprises 14 residues. Germline V lookup: CDR1 SEHNR, CDR2 FQNEAQ (reference sequence). The CDR3 sequence is CASSFIGQRYGYTF. CDR3 nucleotide sequence: TGTGCCAGCAGCTTTATCGGACAACGGTATGGCTACACCTTC.

V is TRBV20-1 and J is TRBJ2-1; 10 nucleotides align to TRBD2. Germline V gene lookup returns CDR1 DFQATT and CDR2 SNEGSKA (reference sequence). The CDR3 runs to 16 residues. Trimming took 0 bases from V and 2 from J; bases not matched to a gene: 4. The CDR3, as DNA: TGCAGTGCTAGAGAACTAGCGGGGTACACCTACAATGAGCAGTTCTTC. It yields the protein CSARELAGYTYNEQFF.

The rearrangement joins TRBV2 to TRBJ1-4; D is unclear. The CDR3 contains 14 residues. V was pared by 4 bases and J by 8 bases, with 14 bases between. The germline V gene encodes CDR1 SNHLY and CDR2 FYNNEI. This CDR3 reads CASSVWNKREKLFF. As DNA, the CDR3 is TGTGCCAGCAGTGTCTGGAACAAAAGGGAAAAACTGTTTTTT. Using reference TRBV2 and TRBJ1-4 for the parts outside the CDR3, the full variable domain is EPEVTQTPSHQVTQMGQEVILRCVPISNHLYFYWYRQILGQKVEFLVSFYNNEISEKSEIFDDQFSVERPDGSNFTLKIRSTKLEDSAMYFCASSVWNKREKLFFGSGTQLSVL.

The chain recombines TRBV6-1 with TRBJ1-2, with TRBD1 matching over 7 bases. Germline CDR1 is MNHNS and CDR2 is SASEGT. V dropped 7 bases and J dropped 1; count of bases not matched to a gene: 12. This CDR3 has 16 amino acids. CDR3 residues: CASIKVGTAFNYGYTF. The CDR3 region has the DNA TGTGCCAGCATCAAAGTAGGGACAGCCTTTAACTATGGCTACACCTTC.

There are many counts of this clonotype. CDR3 DNA sequence: TGCAGCGTAGCCCGGGACCCTTACAATGAGCAGTTCTTC. It translates to CSVARDPYNEQFF. The chain carries TRBV29-1 and TRBJ2-1, with D perhaps given as TRBD1 or TRBD2 (5 bases each). This CDR3 has 13 residues. V gave up 6 bases and J gave up 4 bases, with 13 bases separating them. From germline, CDR1 is SQVTM and CDR2 ANQGSEA.